The T cell receptor (beta chain) described here comes from a study of T cell responses to AZD1222 COVID-19 vaccine. General study findings and limits: It should be noted that donors were predominantly white British and more often female, and clonal diversity was possibly underestimated. At baseline, seropositivity was found in only a handful of AZD1222 recipients. The span of vaccine-associated CD4 TCRs extended across spike, with dominance at 160-218 and 743-854. Following two doses of AZD1222, Spike-specific TCR breadth and depth rose.

Method: immunoSEQ multiplex PCR; TCRdb's copy keeps in-frame clones and lacks some. The table records some 130,000 clones, approximately 85% of them present only once. A remark on this clone: Antigen specificity is unknown.

Germline-derived CDR1 and CDR2 are SGHRS and YFSETQ. The V gene end was trimmed by 0 bases and the J gene end by 5 bases; junction bases not matched to a gene: 7. CDR3 size: 15 residues. The sample in question was peripheral blood, obtained on day 0 of AZD1222 vaccination. The clonotype originates from an adult in good health. The genes are TRBV5-1 and TRBJ1-2; 7 bases fit TRBD1. The CDR3 region is CASSLARTRGYGYTF. Here the CDR3 DNA reads TGCGCCAGCAGCTTGGCTAGGACCAGGGGGTATGGCTACACCTTC.